The clone carrying this TCR beta chain showed up many times. Its antigen is as yet unknown. These data are taken from a study of CD8 T cells in ankylosing spondylitis. Findings and limits, study-wide: Clones linked to disease, bearing a CD8+ phenotype, were relatively rare in peripheral blood. Ankylosing spondylitis blood appeared to be characterized by a TCR beta motif of roughly eight highly homologous variants.

TCRdb called the 5' RACE reads again in MiXCR, with one record for every CDR3 protein. The sample records 450,000 or so distinct CDR3 sequences, around 26% being singletons. The germline V gene has CDR1 SGHDT and CDR2 YYEEEE. This CDR3 comprises 14 residues. Trimming left V 4 bases short and J 1 base short, with 8 bases between. The chain links TRBV5-6 to TRBJ2-2; the D gene is possibly TRBD1 (6 bases). This TCR derives from a male donor with ankylosing spondylitis. The sequencing input was blood, either unsorted or a sorted T cell fraction (not recorded which). CDR3 in DNA: TGTGCCAGCAGCCCGACAGGGAACACCGGGGAGCTGTTTTTT. Translation: CASSPTGNTGELFF.